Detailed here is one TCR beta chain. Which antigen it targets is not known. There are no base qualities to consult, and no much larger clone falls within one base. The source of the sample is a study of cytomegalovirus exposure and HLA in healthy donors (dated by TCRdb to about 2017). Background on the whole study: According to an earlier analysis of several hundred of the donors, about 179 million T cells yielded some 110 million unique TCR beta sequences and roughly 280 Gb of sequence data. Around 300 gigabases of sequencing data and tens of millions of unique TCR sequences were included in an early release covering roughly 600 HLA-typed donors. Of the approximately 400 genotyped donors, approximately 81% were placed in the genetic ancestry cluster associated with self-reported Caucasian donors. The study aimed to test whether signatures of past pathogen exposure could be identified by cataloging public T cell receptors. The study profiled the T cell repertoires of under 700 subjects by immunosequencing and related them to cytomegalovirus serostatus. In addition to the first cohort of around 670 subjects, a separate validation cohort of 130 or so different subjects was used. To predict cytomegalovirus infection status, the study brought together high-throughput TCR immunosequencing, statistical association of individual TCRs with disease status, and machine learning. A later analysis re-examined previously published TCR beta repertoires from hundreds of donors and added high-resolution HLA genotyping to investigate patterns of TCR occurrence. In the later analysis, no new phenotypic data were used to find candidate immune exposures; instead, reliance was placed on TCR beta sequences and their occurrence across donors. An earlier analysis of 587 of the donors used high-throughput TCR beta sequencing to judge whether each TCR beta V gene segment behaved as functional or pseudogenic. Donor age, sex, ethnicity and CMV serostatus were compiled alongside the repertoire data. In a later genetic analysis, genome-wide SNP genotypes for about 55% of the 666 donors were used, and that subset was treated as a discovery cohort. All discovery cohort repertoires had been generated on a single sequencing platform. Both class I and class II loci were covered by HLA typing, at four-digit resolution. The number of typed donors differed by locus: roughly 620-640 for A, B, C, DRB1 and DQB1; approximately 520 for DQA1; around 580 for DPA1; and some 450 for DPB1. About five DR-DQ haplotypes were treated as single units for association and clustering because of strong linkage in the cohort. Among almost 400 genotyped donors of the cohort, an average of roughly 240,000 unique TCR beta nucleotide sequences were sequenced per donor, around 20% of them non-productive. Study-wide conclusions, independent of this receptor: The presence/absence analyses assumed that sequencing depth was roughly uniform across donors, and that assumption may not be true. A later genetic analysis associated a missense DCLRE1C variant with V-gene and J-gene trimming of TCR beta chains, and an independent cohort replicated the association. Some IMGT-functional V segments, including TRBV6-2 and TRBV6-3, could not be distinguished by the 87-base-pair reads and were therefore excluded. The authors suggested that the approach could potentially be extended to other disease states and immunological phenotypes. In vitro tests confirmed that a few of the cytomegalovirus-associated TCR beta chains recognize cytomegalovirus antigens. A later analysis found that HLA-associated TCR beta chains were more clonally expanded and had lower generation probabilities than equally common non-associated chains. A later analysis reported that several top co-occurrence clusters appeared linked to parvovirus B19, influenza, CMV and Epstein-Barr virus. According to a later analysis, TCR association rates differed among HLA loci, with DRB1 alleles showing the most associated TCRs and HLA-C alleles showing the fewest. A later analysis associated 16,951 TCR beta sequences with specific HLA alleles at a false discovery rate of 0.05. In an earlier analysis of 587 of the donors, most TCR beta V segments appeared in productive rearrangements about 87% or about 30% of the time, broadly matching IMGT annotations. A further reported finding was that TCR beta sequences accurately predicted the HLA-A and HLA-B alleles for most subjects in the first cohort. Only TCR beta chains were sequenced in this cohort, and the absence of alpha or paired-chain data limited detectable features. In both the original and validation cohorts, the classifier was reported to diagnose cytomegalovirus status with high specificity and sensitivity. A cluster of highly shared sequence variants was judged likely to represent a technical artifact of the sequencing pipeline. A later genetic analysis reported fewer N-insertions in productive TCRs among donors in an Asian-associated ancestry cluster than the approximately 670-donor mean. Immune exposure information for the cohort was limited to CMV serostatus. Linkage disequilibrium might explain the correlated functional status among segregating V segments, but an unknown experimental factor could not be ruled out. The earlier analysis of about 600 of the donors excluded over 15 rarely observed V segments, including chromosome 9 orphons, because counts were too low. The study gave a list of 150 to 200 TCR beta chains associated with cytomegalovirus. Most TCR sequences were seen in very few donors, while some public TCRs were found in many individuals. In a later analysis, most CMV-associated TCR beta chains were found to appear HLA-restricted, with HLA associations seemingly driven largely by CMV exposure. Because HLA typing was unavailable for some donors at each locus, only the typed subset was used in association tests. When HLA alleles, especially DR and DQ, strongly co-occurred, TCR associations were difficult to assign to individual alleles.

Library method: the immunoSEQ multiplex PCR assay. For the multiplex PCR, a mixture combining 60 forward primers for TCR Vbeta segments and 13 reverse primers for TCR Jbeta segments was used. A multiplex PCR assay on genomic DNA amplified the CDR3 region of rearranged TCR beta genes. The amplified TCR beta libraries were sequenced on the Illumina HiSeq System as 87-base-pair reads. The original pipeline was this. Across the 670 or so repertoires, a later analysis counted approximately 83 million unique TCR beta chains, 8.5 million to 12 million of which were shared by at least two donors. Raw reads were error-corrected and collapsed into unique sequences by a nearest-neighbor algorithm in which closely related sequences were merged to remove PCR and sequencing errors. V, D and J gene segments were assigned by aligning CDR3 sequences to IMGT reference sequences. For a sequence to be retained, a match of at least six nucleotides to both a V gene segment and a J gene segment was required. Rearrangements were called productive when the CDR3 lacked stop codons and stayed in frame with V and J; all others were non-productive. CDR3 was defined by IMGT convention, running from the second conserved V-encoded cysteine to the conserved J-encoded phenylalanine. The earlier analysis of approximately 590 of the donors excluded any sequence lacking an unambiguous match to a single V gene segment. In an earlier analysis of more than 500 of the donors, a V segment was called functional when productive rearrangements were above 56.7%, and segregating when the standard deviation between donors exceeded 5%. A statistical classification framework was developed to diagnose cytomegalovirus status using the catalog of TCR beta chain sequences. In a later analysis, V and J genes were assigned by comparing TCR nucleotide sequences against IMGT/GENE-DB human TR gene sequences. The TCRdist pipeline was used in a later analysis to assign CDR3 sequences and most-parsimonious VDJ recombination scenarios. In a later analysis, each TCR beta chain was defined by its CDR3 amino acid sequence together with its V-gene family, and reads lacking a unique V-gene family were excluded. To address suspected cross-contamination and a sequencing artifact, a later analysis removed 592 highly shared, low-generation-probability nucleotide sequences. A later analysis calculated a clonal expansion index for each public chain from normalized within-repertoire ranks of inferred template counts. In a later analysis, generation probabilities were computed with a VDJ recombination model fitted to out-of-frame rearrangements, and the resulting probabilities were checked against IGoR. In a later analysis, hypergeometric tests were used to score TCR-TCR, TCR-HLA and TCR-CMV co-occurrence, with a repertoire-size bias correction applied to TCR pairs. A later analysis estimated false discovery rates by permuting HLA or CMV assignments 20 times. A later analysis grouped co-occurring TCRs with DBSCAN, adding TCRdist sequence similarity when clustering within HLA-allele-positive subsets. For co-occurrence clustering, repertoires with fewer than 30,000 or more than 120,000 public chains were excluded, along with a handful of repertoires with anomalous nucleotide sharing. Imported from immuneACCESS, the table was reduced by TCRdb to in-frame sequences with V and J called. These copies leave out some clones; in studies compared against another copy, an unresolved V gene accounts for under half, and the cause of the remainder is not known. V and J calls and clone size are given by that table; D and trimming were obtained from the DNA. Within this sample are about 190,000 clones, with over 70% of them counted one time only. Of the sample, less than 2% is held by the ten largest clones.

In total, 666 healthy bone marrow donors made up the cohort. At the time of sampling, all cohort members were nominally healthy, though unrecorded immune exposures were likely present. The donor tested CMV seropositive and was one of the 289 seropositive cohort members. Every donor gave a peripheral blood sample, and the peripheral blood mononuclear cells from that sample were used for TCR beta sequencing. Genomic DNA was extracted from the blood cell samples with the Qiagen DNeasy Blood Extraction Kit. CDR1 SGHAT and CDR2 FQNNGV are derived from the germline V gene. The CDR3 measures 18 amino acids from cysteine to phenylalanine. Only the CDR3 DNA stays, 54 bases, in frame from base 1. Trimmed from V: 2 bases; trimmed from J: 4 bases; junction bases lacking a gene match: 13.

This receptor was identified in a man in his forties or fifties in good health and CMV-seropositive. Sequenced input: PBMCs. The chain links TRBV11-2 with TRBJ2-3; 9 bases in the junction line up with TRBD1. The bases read TGTGCCAGCAGCTTATTTTTGAGGACAGGGGCGGGAGCAGATACGCAGTATTTT. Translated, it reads CASSLFLRTGAGADTQYF.